The 17 T cell receptor beta chains reported below all come from one sample, sequenced in a study of OX40 agonist ivuxolimab in advanced cancers. Profiling relied on immunoSEQ multiplex PCR, and the TCRdb table lists in-frame clones only, not all of them. The sample holds about 67,000 clones, about 87% seen once. Here the sequenced sample was CD4+ or CD8+ T cells sorted from blood, taken in a trial of the OX40 agonist ivuxolimab. The receptor source for this set is an adult with an advanced solid tumor such as melanoma, head and neck, liver or kidney cancer.

This clone appeared a single time. The chain combines TRBV7-9 with TRBJ2-6; 9 positions match TRBD1. Germline-derived CDR1 and CDR2 are SEHNR and FQNEAQ (reference sequence). This CDR3 contains 17 residues. V was clipped by 2 bases and J by 0 bases; unmatched bases: 2. CDR3 sequence reads: CASSLKQGASGANVLTF. CDR3 coding DNA: TGTGCCAGCAGCTTAAAACAGGGGGCCTCTGGGGCCAACGTCCTGACTTTC.

This clone has just one count. The chain combines TRBV19 with TRBJ2-7; TRBD1 aligns across 9 bases. CDR1 and CDR2 (germline): LNHDA, SQIVND (reference sequence). The CDR3 contains 15 residues. Trimming at V came to 4 bases and at J to 3 bases, leaving 7 bases not matched to a gene. The CDR3 sequence is CASSTLQGASYEQYF. In DNA, the CDR3 is TGTGCCAGTAGTACACTACAGGGGGCGAGCTACGAGCAGTACTTC. The full variable domain, its missing parts supplied by reference TRBV19 and TRBJ2-7, is DGGITQSPKYLFRKEGQNVTLSCEQNLNHDAMYWYRQDPGQGLRLIYYSQIVNDFQKGDIAEGYSVSREKKESFPLTVTSAQKNPTAFYLCASSTLQGASYEQYFGPGTRLTVT.

The J gene is TRBJ2-3, the V gene TRBV11-2; 10 bases fit TRBD2. With 1 base clipped from V and 3 bases from J, the junction kept 13 bases outside the gene matches. Germline CDR1 and CDR2: SGHAT and FQNNGV. The CDR3 has 19 residues. The CDR3 loop is CASSLGGASGRLKTDTQYF. The CDR3 DNA is TGTGCCAGCAGCTTAGGCGGGGCTAGCGGGAGACTAAAGACAGATACGCAGTATTTT. Looking up the rest from reference TRBV11-2 and TRBJ2-3 gives the full variable domain: EAGVAQSPRYKIIEKRQSVAFWCNPISGHATLYWYQQILGQGPKLLIQFQNNGVVDDSQLPKDRFSAERLKGVDSTLKIQPAKLEDSAVYLCASSLGGASGRLKTDTQYFGPGTRLTVL.

This clone was detected once. The CDR3 DNA reads TGTGCCAGCAGCTTAGGATGGGGGAAGGTAGCGGGATTCAGGGAGCTGTTTTTT. Translation gives CASSLGWGKVAGFRELFF. This chain links TRBV7-2 with TRBJ2-2; 8 nucleotides align to TRBD2. V was clipped by 1 base and J by 9 bases; unmatched bases: 16. The CDR3 is made up of 18 amino acids. The V gene's germline CDR1 is SGHTA and CDR2 FQGNSA.

V gene TRBV5-5 combines with J gene TRBJ2-7; D gene unclear. Germline V CDR1 and CDR2: SGHKS, YYEKEE (reference sequence). V lost 1 base to trimming and J lost 6 bases, with 5 bases between them. The CDR3 runs to 11 residues. The CDR3 DNA reads as TGTGCCAGCAGCTTGCTTGCCGAGCAGTACTTC. Protein product: CASSLLAEQYF.

The chain uses TRBV27 and TRBJ2-3, with no clear D. CDR1 is MNHEY, CDR2 SMNVEV, per germline (reference sequence). The V end was cut by 1 base, the J end by 3 bases, with 14 bases between. CDR3 length: 16 residues. The CDR3 here is CASSLYQTLSTDTQYF. The CDR3 DNA sequence: TGTGCCAGCAGTTTATACCAGACCCTATCGACAGATACGCAGTATTTT.

The chain combines TRBV30 with TRBJ2-7; no reliable D call. V was cut by 3 bases and J by 4 bases, with 13 bases left in between. From germline, CDR1 is GTSNPN and CDR2 SVGIG (reference sequence). The CDR3 covers 13 residues. The CDR3: CAWSGRSAYEQYF. The DNA for the CDR3 is TGTGCCTGGAGCGGACGGTCGGCTTACGAGCAGTACTTC.

The CDR3 is CPSPGELFF. CDR3 nucleotides: TGTCCGTCCCCCGGGGAGCTGTTTTTT. This rearrangement joins TRBV27 to TRBJ2-2; unclear D gene. The CDR3 is made up of 9 amino acids. The germline V gene encodes CDR1 MNHEY and CDR2 SMNVEV (reference sequence).

The V gene is TRBV9, the J gene TRBJ1-2; a weak D match, TRBD1 (6 bases). The CDR3 spans 22 residues. The germline V gene has CDR1 SGDLS and CDR2 YYNGEE. V lost 0 bases and J lost 2, with 32 bases in between. The CDR3 coding sequence is TGTGCCAGCAGCGTAGGAACCCTTTACGAACAGGGCTCGGCAAGGGAAAACTATGGCTACACCTTC. It yields the protein CASSVGTLYEQGSARENYGYTF.

V is TRBV28 and J is TRBJ1-6; 7 positions match TRBD1. This CDR3 has 18 amino acids. After removal of 2 bases from V and 4 bases from J, the junction contained 11 bases not matched to a gene. From germline, CDR1 is MDHEN and CDR2 SYDVKM. CDR3 nucleotide sequence: TGTGCCAGCAGTTTAGGAGGGACAGCGAAGTTATATAATTCACCCCTCCACTTT. It codes for CASSLGGTAKLYNSPLHF.

The genes are TRBV5-1 and TRBJ1-1; 12 nucleotides agree with TRBD1. The CDR3 runs 15 residues. V dropped 0 bases and J dropped 6; count of bases not matched to a gene: 3. CDR1 and CDR2 (germline): SGHRS, YFSETQ. For the CDR3, the DNA is TGCGCCAGCAGCTTGGGTGGGACAGGGGGCTCTGAAGCTTTCTTT. It translates to CASSLGGTGGSEAFF.

CDR3 nucleotide sequence: TGTGCCAGTCTCGGGACTTTTTCACCCCTCCACTTT. It translates to CASLGTFSPLHF. The chain uses TRBV28 and TRBJ1-6; tentative D call: TRBD1 (5 bases). Germline-derived CDR1 and CDR2 are MDHEN and SYDVKM. V was clipped by 9 bases and J by 9 bases, with 12 bases between them. The CDR3 totals 12 residues.

This chain connects TRBV11-2 to TRBJ1-2; D remains ambiguous. Germline values: CDR1 SGHAT, CDR2 FQNNGV. V was clipped by 5 bases and J by 1 base, with 11 bases between them. CDR3 length: 14 residues. CDR3 DNA: TGTGCCAGCAGCCCCCGGACGGATAACTATGGCTACACCTTC. It yields the protein CASSPRTDNYGYTF. The full variable domain, with the rest looked up from reference TRBV11-2 and TRBJ1-2, is EAGVAQSPRYKIIEKRQSVAFWCNPISGHATLYWYQQILGQGPKLLIQFQNNGVVDDSQLPKDRFSAERLKGVDSTLKIQPAKLEDSAVYLCASSPRTDNYGYTFGSGTRLTVV.

The rearrangement joins TRBV5-6 to TRBJ1-2, with a tentative D call TRBD1 (6 bases). The germline V gene encodes CDR1 SGHDT and CDR2 YYEEEE. The V end was cut by 0 bases, the J end by 2 bases, with 8 bases between. The CDR3 covers 14 residues. CDR3 DNA: TGTGCCAGCAGCTTGGAACAGGGAAACTATGGCTACACCTTC. This encodes CASSLEQGNYGYTF.

The chain is built from TRBV19 and TRBJ1-6; D unclear. This CDR3 region has 15 residues. Trimming shortened V by 1 base and J by 10 bases, and 14 bases separated the two germline ends. Per germline, CDR1 LNHDA and CDR2 SQIVND (reference sequence). The CDR3 region has the DNA TGTGCCAGTAGTATAGCGACTCTCCAAGCGTCACCCCTCCACTTT. This encodes CASSIATLQASPLHF.

The rearrangement uses TRBV18 and TRBJ1-1, with 9 bases that match TRBD1. Germline V gene data show CDR1 as KGHSH and CDR2 as LQKENI. The ends lost 3 bases at V and 0 bases at J; junction bases unmatched: 5. The CDR3 runs to 16 residues. The CDR3 reads CASSPTDRGMNTEAFF. In nucleotides, the CDR3 is TGTGCCAGCTCACCGACGGACAGGGGAATGAACACTGAAGCTTTCTTT. Variable domain in full (rest from reference TRBV18 and TRBJ1-1): NAGVMQNPRHLVRRRGQEARLRCSPMKGHSHVYWYRQLPEEGLKFMVYLQKENIIDESGMPKERFSAEFPKEGPSILRIQQVVRGDSAAYFCASSPTDRGMNTEAFFGQGTRLTVV.

This clone was seen a handful of times. The chain links TRBV11-2 to TRBJ2-1; 11 bases are shared with TRBD2. There are 14 residues in the CDR3. Trimming cost V 7 bases and J 3 bases; bases outside gene matches: 2. Germline V gives CDR1 SGHAT, CDR2 FQNNGV. This CDR3 is CASNLAGGYNEQFF. The CDR3 nucleotides read TGTGCCAGCAACCTAGCGGGGGGCTACAATGAGCAGTTCTTC.